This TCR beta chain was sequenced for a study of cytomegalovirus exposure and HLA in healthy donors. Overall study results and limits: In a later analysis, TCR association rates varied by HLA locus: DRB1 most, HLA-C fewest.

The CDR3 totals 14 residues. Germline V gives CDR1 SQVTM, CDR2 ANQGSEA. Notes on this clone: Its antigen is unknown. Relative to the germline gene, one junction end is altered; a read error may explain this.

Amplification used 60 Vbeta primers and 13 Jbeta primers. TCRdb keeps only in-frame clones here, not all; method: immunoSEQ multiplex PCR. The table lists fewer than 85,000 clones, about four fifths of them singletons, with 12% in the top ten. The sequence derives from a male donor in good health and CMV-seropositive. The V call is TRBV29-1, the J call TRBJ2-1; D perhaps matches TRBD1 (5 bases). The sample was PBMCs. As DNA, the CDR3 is TGCAGCATTGAGTGGCAGGGAAACTACAATGAGCAGTTCTTC. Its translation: CSIEWQGNYNEQFF.